This TCR beta chain was obtained from a study of OX40 agonist ivuxolimab in advanced cancers. Method: immunoSEQ multiplex PCR; TCRdb's copy keeps in-frame clones and lacks some. Of about 73,000 clones in the sample, just over 85% were seen once. Trimming pared 2 bases from V and 3 bases from J, leaving 22 bases between. The CDR3 has 18 amino acids. Germline CDR1 is SGHRS and CDR2 is YFSETQ. The genes are TRBV5-1 and TRBJ2-3, with D perhaps given as TRBD1 or TRBD2 (7 bases each). Sample: CD4+ or CD8+ T cells sorted from blood, taken in a trial of the OX40 agonist ivuxolimab. This TCR derives from an adult with an advanced solid tumor such as melanoma, head and neck, liver or kidney cancer. The CDR3 loop reads CASSLGRGVSGTTDTQYF. Here the CDR3 DNA reads TGCGCCAGCAGCTTAGGCAGGGGGGTGAGCGGGACGACAGATACGCAGTATTTT.